Sequencing of this T cell receptor (beta chain) was carried out in a study of T cell repertoires in cytomegalovirus infection. The overall study: Both CMV infection and a matching HLA type were indicated by public TCR beta signatures.

Findings of the study overall: Ex vivo, HLA-C-restricted CMV-specific TCR beta clonotypes prevailed over the rest of the response. Summed public TCR beta family frequency identified CMV carriers bearing the relevant HLA.

Ten or more counts support this clonotype. The target antigen is unknown. TCRdb reprocessed the reads with MiXCR, giving one entry per CDR3 protein. Among roughly 320,000 distinct CDR3 sequences listed, roughly 9.5% were seen once. The CDR3 is made up of 16 amino acids. The germline V gene encodes CDR1 MDHEN and CDR2 SYDVKM. V lost 5 bases to trimming and J lost 2 bases, with 19 bases between them. Source material: PBMCs. This clonotype was sampled from a human donor in good health (CMV status not recorded). Some clones in this sample may be carry-over from other donors' samples. The chain combines TRBV28 with TRBJ2-7, with D possibly TRBD2 on 5 matching bases. The CDR3: CASSTPSGGITYEQYF. The CDR3 DNA follows: TGTGCCAGCAGTACCCCGAGCGGTGGAATTACCTACGAGCAGTACTTC.